This T cell receptor (beta chain) is drawn from a study of blood T cell repertoires in COVID-19. Only in-frame clones appear in the TCRdb table, and some are missing; sequencing was by immunoSEQ multiplex PCR. The table shows around 200,000 clones, with around 84% occurring only once. This CDR3 spans 13 amino acids. V was cut by 2 bases and J by 0 bases, with 5 bases left in between. CDR1 and CDR2 from the germline V gene are SNHLY and FYNNEI. This receptor was obtained from a man in his forties with active or convalescent COVID-19. The sequenced sample was peripheral blood. V is TRBV2 and J is TRBJ2-7, with D unclear. The CDR3 DNA sequence: TGTGCCAGCAGTGAACCCTTCTCCTACGAGCAGTACTTC. The encoded protein is CASSEPFSYEQYF.